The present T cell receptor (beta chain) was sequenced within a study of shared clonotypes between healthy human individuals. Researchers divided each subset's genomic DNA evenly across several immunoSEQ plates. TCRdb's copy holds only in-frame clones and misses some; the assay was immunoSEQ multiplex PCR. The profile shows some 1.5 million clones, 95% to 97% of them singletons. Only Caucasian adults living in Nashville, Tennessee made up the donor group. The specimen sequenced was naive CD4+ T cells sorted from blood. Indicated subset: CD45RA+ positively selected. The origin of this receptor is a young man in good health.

The CDR3 sequence: CAIKAEQLHNEQFF. CDR3 DNA: TGTGCCATCAAAGCGGAGCAGCTACACAATGAGCAGTTCTTC. V gene TRBV10-3 combines with J gene TRBJ2-1; maybe TRBD2 (5 bases). V lost 7 bases, J lost 5 bases, and 15 bases lay in between. The CDR3 covers 14 residues. CDR1 and CDR2 from the germline V gene are ENHRY and SYGVKD.